This passage covers 10 T cell receptor beta chains from one sample sequenced in a study of blood T cell repertoires in COVID-19. The method was immunoSEQ multiplex PCR; TCRdb's version includes in-frame clones alone and lacks a portion of them. The sample has 380,000 or so clones, 89% seen once. The sample taken for sequencing was peripheral blood. The receptors originated from a middle-aged man with acute or convalescent COVID-19.

This clone was observed once. This chain uses TRBV27 with TRBJ2-7; 7 positions agree with TRBD1. Trimming cost V 6 bases and J 3 bases; bases outside gene matches: 11. The CDR3 contains 15 residues. Germline V gene lookup returns CDR1 MNHEY and CDR2 SMNVEV (reference sequence). The CDR3 DNA is TGTGCCAGCAGCCCACAGGGGCCTCGGTACTACGAGCAGTACTTC. This translates into CASSPQGPRYYEQYF.

The genes are TRBV28 and TRBJ2-1; 7 positions agree with TRBD1. This CDR3 region has 15 residues. With V trimmed by 6 bases and J by 3 bases, 8 bases remained unmatched. CDR1 and CDR2 (germline): MDHEN, SYDVKM. The chain's CDR3 is CASSETGFHYNEQFF. CDR3 sequence (DNA): TGTGCCAGCAGCGAGACAGGGTTCCACTACAATGAGCAGTTCTTC.

The chain carries TRBV7-6 and TRBJ1-3, with TRBD1 as a possible D gene (6 bases). V dropped 1 base and J dropped 0 bases, with 13 bases sitting between them. This CDR3 is 17 amino acids long. Per germline, CDR1 SGHVS and CDR2 FNYEAQ. The CDR3 sequence: CASSLGYRETSGNTIYF. The CDR3 bases are TGTGCCAGCAGCTTAGGTTACAGGGAAACCTCTGGAAACACCATATATTTT.

J is TRBJ1-4 and V is TRBV6-5; possible D gene TRBD1, 6 bases. The germline V gene has CDR1 MNHEY and CDR2 SVGAGI. The CDR3 contains 13 residues. Trimming removed 6 bases from V and 6 bases from J, with 11 bases in between. As DNA, the CDR3 is TGTGCCAGCAGCCCAGGACAGTATGAAAAACTGTTTTTT. Protein product: CASSPGQYEKLFF.

The chain is built from TRBV14 and TRBJ2-3; 7 bases map to TRBD1. This CDR3 is 17 amino acids long. V shed 1 base and J 5 bases; nucleotides not matched to a gene: 12. The germline V gene encodes CDR1 SGHDN and CDR2 FVKESK. The CDR3 protein is CASSQGKWTGSRDTQYF. CDR3 coding DNA: TGTGCCAGCAGCCAAGGGAAGTGGACAGGTTCAAGAGATACGCAGTATTTT.

The gene calls are TRBV2 and TRBJ1-3, with unresolved D. Trimming cost V 8 bases and J 11 bases, with 16 bases left between them. Germline V lookup: CDR1 SNHLY, CDR2 FYNNEI. This CDR3 is 12 amino acids long. The CDR3: CASHRIGRAIYF. In nucleotides, the CDR3 is TGTGCCAGCCACCGAATAGGTCGGGCCATATATTTT.

This rearrangement joins TRBV7-8 to TRBJ2-7; 8 bases align to TRBD1. Looked up from germline, CDR1 is SGHVS and CDR2 is FQNEAQ. This CDR3 is 16 amino acids long. Trimming cost V 6 bases and J 0 bases; bases outside gene matches: 10. CDR3 bases: TGTGCCAGCAGGGTCAGGGCAGGGGGCATCTCCTACGAGCAGTACTTC. This gives the protein CASRVRAGGISYEQYF.

The chain joins TRBV27 to TRBJ2-7; weak D call: TRBD2 (5 bases). Germline CDR1 MNHEY, CDR2 SMNVEV (reference sequence). The V end lost 11 bases, the J end lost 2 bases, and 19 bases lay between the germline ends. This CDR3 comprises 14 residues. The CDR3 DNA is TGTGCCCCCCCCGGCGGGCCATGCACCTACGAGCAGTACTTC. Protein product: CAPPGGPCTYEQYF.

J is TRBJ2-7 and V is TRBV27; 7 bases agree with TRBD1. The CDR3 extends over 13 amino acids. J gave up 5 bases and V 0 bases, and 1 base lay outside the gene matches. Germline V lookup: CDR1 MNHEY, CDR2 SMNVEV (reference sequence). This CDR3 reads CASSLSQGDEQYF. CDR3 DNA sequence: TGTGCCAGCAGTTTATCTCAGGGGGACGAGCAGTACTTC.

V usage is TRBV10-2 and J usage is TRBJ1-1; D is uncertain. The CDR3 runs to 14 residues. The germline gives CDR1 WSHSY, CDR2 SAAADI. Trimming cost V 4 bases and J 3 bases, with 12 bases left between them. The CDR3 protein is CASSAEGRHTEAFF. Here the CDR3 DNA reads TGCGCCAGCAGTGCCGAGGGCAGGCACACTGAAGCTTTCTTT.